The 13 T cell receptor beta chains presented below share a single source sample, sequenced in a study of T cells in placental villitis. Regarding the study as a whole: Placentae with villitis of unknown etiology showed clonal expansion, median clonality 0.057 versus control 0.0055 to 0.0065.

The antigens these receptors bind are not known. This was the immunoSEQ v4 assay. Using immunoSEQ multiplex PCR, the repertoire was profiled, and TCRdb retains in-frame clones only, with some absent. Found here are fewer than 650 clones, 70% to 85% of them singletons; the top ten hold about a sixth. Sequencing was carried out using placental tissue containing maternal and fetal cells. These receptors all come from a human patient with villitis of unknown etiology; the placental T cells may come from both mother and fetus.

On this clone itself: One end of the junction is discordant with germline, which a read error may explain. The chain recombines TRBV7-9 with TRBJ2-7, with D unclear. Germline assignment: CDR1 SEHNR and CDR2 FQNEAQ (reference sequence). The CDR3 runs 12 residues. The DNA for the CDR3 is TGTGCTAGCAGTCGGTGGGGCTACGAGCAGTACTTC. Protein product: CASSRWGYEQYF.

The chain carries TRBV6-5 and TRBJ2-1, with a possible D match to TRBD2 (7 bases). V was trimmed by 2 bases and J by 9 bases, leaving 11 bases between them. The V gene's germline CDR1 is MNHEY and CDR2 SVGAGI. The CDR3 extends over 13 amino acids. DNA for the CDR3: TGTGCCAGCAGTTACGGGGGCGGGAGTGAGCAGTTCTTC. It is translated as CASSYGGGSEQFF.

The rearrangement joins TRBV28 to TRBJ2-7; tentative D call: TRBD1 (5 bases). Trimming left V 4 bases short and J 4 bases short, with 17 bases between. Germline V CDR1 and CDR2: MDHEN, SYDVKM. This CDR3 region has 15 residues. In DNA, the CDR3 is TGTGCCAGCAGTTCACCAGGGTCAGGAAGATACGAGCAGTACTTC. Translation: CASSSPGSGRYEQYF. Full variable domain (missing parts from reference TRBV28 and TRBJ2-7): DVKVTQSSRYLVKRTGEKVFLECVQDMDHENMFWYRQDPGLGLRLIYFSYDVKMKEKGDIPEGYSVSREKKERFSLILESASTNQTSMYLCASSSPGSGRYEQYFGPGTRLTVT.

The V gene is TRBV5-1, the J gene TRBJ2-2; TRBD1 matches at 10 bases. CDR1 SGHRS and CDR2 YFSETQ come from the germline V gene. The CDR3 spans 16 residues. The J segment lost 3 bases and the V segment lost 5 bases, leaving 7 bases of the junction unmatched. The CDR3 DNA reads as TGCGCCAGCAGTTCGGACAGGGGGATCGACACCGGGGAGCTGTTTTTT. This gives the protein CASSSDRGIDTGELFF.

This clone is deemed hyperexpanded. Other DNA sequences within the sample encode an identical CDR3. The gene calls are TRBV7-9 and TRBJ2-5; tentative D call: TRBD2 (5 bases). The CDR3 is 15 amino acids. Trimming stripped 3 bases from V and 5 bases from J, with 16 bases between. CDR1 is SEHNR and CDR2 is FQNEAQ in the germline V gene (reference sequence). CDR3 coding DNA: TGTGCCAGCAGCTTTCCTCCGCACAGAGGGGAGACCCAGTACTTC. Translating gives CASSFPPHRGETQYF. The full variable domain, its missing parts supplied by reference TRBV7-9 and TRBJ2-5, is DTGVSQNPRHKITKRGQNVTFRCDPISEHNRLYWYRQTLGQGPEFLTYFQNEAQLEKSRLLSDRFSAERPKGSFSTLEIQRTEQGDSAMYLCASSFPPHRGETQYFGPGTRLLVL.

Here the CDR3 DNA reads TGTGCCATCAGTGCGACTAACACTGAAGCTTTCTTT. Translating gives CAISATNTEAFF. The chain has TRBV10-3 and TRBJ1-1; D is ambiguous. CDR3 length: 12 residues. Trimming left V 4 bases short and J 2 bases short, with 5 bases between. The V gene's germline CDR1 is ENHRY and CDR2 SYGVKD.

This chain links TRBV19 with TRBJ1-2, with TRBD1 as a possible D gene (5 bases). The CDR3 length is 13 residues. Per germline, CDR1 LNHDA and CDR2 SQIVND (reference sequence). Trimming took off 3 bases at V and 7 bases at J, with 12 bases between the two ends. CDR3 nucleotide sequence: TGTGCCAGTAGTATTAGGCCCCAGGGTGGCTACACCTTC. Translated: CASSIRPQGGYTF.

Concerning this clone: An end of the junction differs from the germline gene, which may be a read error. The V call is TRBV2, the J call TRBJ2-1, with D unclear. The germline V gene has CDR1 SNHLY and CDR2 FYNNEI. The CDR3 extends over 13 amino acids. For the CDR3, the DNA is TGTACCAGCATGGGCAAGGGATCGGCTGAGCAGTTCTTC. It yields the protein CTSMGKGSAEQFF.

This chain links TRBV28 with TRBJ1-1; no firm D call. The CDR3 totals 13 residues. Between the trimmed V and J ends, which lost 7 bases and 1 base, there was a span of 10 bases. The germline V gene encodes CDR1 MDHEN and CDR2 SYDVKM. The CDR3 protein is CASTRWGNTEAFF. The CDR3 nucleotides read TGTGCCAGCACCCGTTGGGGGAACACTGAAGCTTTCTTT.

This clone has more than one count but fewer than ten. A read error may produce the germline difference seen at one junction end. This sample also contains other DNA sequences that code for the same CDR3. The chain uses TRBV7-9 and TRBJ2-5, with D perhaps TRBD2 (5 bases). Germline loops: CDR1 SEHNR, CDR2 FQNEAQ (reference sequence). The CDR3 sequence is 15 residues long. The CDR3 loop reads CASSFPPHRGETQYF. CDR3 bases: TGTGCCAGTAGCTTTCCTCCGCACAGAGGGGAGACCCAGTACTTC.

The genes are TRBV6-5 and TRBJ2-2; maybe TRBD2 (7 bases). V lost 0 bases, J lost 4 bases, and 12 bases lay in between. CDR1 MNHEY and CDR2 SVGAGI come from the germline V gene. The CDR3 is made up of 16 amino acids. The CDR3 protein is CASSYSRGRATGELFF. In DNA, the CDR3 is TGTGCCAGCAGTTACTCAAGGGGGAGGGCCACCGGGGAGCTGTTTTTT.

The chain links TRBV4-2 to TRBJ2-1; D remains unclear. The CDR3 is 16 residues long. CDR1 is LGHNA, CDR2 YNFKEQ, per germline. Trimming stripped 0 bases from V and 9 bases from J, with 18 bases between. CDR3 protein: CASSQDQTLASLEQFF. The CDR3, as DNA: TGTGCCAGCAGCCAAGACCAGACCTTAGCCTCCCTTGAGCAGTTCTTC.

The chain couples TRBV12-3 or TRBV12-4 to TRBJ2-2; TRBD1 is a possible D gene (6 bases). The CDR3 has 11 residues. V was trimmed by 7 bases and J by 13 bases, leaving 13 bases between them. The CDR3 region is CASTGALGLFF. CDR3 nucleotides: TGTGCCAGCACAGGGGCCTTGGGGCTGTTTTTT.